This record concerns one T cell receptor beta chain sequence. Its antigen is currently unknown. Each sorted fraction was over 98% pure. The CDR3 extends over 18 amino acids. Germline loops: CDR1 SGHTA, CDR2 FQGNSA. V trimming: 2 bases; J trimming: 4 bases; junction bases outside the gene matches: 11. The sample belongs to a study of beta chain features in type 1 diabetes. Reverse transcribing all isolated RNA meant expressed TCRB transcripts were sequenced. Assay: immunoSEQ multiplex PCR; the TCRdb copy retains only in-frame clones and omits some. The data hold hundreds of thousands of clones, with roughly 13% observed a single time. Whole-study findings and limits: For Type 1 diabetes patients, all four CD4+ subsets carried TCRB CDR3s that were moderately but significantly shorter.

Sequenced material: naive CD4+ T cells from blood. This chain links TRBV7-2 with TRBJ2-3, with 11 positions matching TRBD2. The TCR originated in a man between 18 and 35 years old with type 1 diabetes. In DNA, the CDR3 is TGTGCCAGCAGCTTATATCCCACTAGCGGGAGTAGGGCAGATACGCAGTATTTT. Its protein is CASSLYPTSGSRADTQYF.